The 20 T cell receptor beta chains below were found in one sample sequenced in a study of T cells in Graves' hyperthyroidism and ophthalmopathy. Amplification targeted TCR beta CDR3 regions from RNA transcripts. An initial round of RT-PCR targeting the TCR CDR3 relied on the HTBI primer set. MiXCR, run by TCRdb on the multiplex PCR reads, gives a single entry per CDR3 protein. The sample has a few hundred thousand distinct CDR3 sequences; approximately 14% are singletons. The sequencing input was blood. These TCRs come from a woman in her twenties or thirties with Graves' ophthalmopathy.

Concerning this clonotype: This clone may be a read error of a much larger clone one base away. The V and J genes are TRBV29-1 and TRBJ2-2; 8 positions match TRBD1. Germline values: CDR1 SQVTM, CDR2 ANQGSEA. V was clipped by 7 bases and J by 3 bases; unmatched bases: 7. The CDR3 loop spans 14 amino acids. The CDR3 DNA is TGCAGCGCAACGGACAGGGCGGACACCGGGGAGCTGTTTTTT. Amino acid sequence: CSATDRADTGELFF.

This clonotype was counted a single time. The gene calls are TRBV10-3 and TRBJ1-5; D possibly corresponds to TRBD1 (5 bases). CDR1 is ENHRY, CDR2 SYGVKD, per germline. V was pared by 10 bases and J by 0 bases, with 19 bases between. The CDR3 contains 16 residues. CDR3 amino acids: CASRDRGWDSNQPQHF. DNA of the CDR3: TGTGCCAGCAGGGATCGAGGGTGGGATAGCAATCAGCCCCAGCATTTT.

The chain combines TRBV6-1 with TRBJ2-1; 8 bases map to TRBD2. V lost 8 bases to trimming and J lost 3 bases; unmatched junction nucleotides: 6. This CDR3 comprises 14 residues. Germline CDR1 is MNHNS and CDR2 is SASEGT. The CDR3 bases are TGTGCCAGCGGGTCCGGGACTAGCTACAATGAGCAGTTCTTC. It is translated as CASGSGTSYNEQFF.

The CDR3 DNA reads TGCAGCGTTGTAGGTGGGGAGGCTGGCTACACCTTC. Translated: CSVVGGEAGYTF. The chain is built from TRBV29-1 and TRBJ1-2; D remains ambiguous. This CDR3 is 12 amino acids long. The germline V gene has CDR1 SQVTM and CDR2 ANQGSEA. Trimming removed 4 bases at V and 7 bases at J, with 13 bases between.

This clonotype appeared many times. The CDR3 reads CASSPSTNEKLFF. The CDR3, as DNA: TGTGCCAGCTCACCATCAACTAATGAAAAACTGTTTTTT. The rearrangement uses TRBV18 and TRBJ1-4; unclear D gene. The CDR3 contains 13 residues. The V gene lost 2 bases and the J gene lost 0 bases, with 1 base spanning the gap. Germline values: CDR1 KGHSH, CDR2 LQKENI.

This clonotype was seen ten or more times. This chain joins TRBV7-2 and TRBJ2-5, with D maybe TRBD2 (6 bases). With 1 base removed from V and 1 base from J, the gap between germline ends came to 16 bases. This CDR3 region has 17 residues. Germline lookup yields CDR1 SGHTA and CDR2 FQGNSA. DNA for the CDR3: TGTGCCAGCAGCTTAGTTTCGTTCGGGGGTCCCCAAGAGACCCAGTACTTC. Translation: CASSLVSFGGPQETQYF.

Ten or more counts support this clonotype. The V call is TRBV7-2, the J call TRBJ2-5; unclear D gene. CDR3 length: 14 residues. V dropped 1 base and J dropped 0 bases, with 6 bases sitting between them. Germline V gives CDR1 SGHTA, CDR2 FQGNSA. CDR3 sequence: CASSLDTDQETQYF. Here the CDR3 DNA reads TGTGCCAGCAGCTTAGACACAGACCAAGAGACCCAGTACTTC. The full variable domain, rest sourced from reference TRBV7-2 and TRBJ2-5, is GAGVSQSPSNKVTEKGKDVELRCDPISGHTALYWYRQSLGQGLEFLIYFQGNSAPDKSGLPSDRFSAERTGGSVSTLTIQRTQQEDSAVYLCASSLDTDQETQYFGPGTRLLVL.

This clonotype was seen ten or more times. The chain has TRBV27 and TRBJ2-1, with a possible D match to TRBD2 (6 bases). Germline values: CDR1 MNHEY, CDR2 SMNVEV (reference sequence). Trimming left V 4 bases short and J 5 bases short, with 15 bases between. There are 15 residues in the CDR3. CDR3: CASSSPRGGDNEQFF. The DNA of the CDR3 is TGTGCCAGCAGTTCCCCCCGGGGCGGGGACAATGAGCAGTTCTTC.

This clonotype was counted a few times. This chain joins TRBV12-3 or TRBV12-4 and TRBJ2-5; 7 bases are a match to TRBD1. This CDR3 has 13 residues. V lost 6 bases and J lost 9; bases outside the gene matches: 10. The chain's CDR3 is CASRVDRDGPQYF. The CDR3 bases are TGTGCCAGCAGGGTAGACAGGGATGGTCCCCAGTACTTC.

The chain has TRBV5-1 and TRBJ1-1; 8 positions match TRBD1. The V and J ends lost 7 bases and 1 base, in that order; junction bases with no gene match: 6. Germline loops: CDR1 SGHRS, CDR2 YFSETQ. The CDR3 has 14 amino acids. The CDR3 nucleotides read TGCGCCAGCCTCGGGACAGGAAGGAACACTGAAGCTTTCTTT. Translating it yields CASLGTGRNTEAFF. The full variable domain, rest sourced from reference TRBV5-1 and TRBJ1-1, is KAGVTQTPRYLIKTRGQQVTLSCSPISGHRSVSWYQQTPGQGLQFLFEYFSETQRNKGNFPGRFSGRQFSNSRSEMNVSTLELGDSALYLCASLGTGRNTEAFFGQGTRLTVV.

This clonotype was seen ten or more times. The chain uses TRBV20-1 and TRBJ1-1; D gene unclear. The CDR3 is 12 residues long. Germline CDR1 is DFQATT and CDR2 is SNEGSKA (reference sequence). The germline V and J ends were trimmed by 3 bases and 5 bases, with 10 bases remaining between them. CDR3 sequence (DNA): TGCAGTGCTAGCGATTTGGGAACTGAAGCTTTCTTT. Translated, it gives CSASDLGTEAFF.

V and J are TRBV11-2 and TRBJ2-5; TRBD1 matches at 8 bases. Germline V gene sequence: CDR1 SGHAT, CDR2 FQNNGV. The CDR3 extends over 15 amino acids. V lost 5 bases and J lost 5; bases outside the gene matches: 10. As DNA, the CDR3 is TGTGCCAGCAGCACGTCAGGGGGCGCGGCGGAGACCCAGTACTTC. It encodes CASSTSGGAAETQYF.

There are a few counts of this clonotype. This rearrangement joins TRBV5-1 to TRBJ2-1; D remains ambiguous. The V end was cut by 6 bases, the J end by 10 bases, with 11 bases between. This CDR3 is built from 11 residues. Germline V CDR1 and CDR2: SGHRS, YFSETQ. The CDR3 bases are TGCGCCAGCACTCGCGCTCGCGAGCAGTTCTTC. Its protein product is CASTRAREQFF.

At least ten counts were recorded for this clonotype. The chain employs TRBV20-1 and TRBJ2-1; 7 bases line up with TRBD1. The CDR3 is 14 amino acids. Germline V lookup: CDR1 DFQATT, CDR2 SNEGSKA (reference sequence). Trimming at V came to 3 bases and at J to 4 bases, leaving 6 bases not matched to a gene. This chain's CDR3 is CSASPTGLYNEQFF. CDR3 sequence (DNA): TGCAGTGCTAGTCCGACAGGGCTTTACAATGAGCAGTTCTTC.

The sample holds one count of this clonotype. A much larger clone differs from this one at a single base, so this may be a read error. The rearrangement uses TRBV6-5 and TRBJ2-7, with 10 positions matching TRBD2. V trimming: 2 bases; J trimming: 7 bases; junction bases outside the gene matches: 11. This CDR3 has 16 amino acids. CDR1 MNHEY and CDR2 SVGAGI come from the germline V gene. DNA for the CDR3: TGTGCCAGCAGTTACCTCAAGCGGGGGGGAGTTAATGAGCAGTACTTC. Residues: CASSYLKRGGVNEQYF.

CDR3 coding DNA: TGTGCCAGCCAAACCCTAGCCAAAAACATTCAGTACTTC. It specifies CASQTLAKNIQYF. The chain carries TRBV2 and TRBJ2-4; unclear D gene. This CDR3 has 13 amino acids. Deletions cut 8 bases from V and 0 bases from J, with 8 bases between. Germline CDR1 and CDR2: SNHLY and FYNNEI.

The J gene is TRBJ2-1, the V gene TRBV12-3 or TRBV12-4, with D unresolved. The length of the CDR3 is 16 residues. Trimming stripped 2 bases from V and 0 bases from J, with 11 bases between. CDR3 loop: CASSLILNISYNEQFF. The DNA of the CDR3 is TGTGCCAGCAGTTTAATCCTGAATATCTCCTACAATGAGCAGTTCTTC.

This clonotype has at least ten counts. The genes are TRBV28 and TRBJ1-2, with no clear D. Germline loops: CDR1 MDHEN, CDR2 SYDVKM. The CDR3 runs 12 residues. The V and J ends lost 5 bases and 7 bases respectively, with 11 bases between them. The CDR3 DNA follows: TGTGCCAGCAGTGTCGGGGAGGGTGGCTACACCTTC. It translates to CASSVGEGGYTF.

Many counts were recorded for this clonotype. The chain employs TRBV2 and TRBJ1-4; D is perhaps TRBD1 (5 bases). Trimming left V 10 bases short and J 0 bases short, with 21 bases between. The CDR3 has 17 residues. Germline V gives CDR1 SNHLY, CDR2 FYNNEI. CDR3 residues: CAIRGRARGATNEKLFF. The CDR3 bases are TGTGCCATCCGAGGGCGGGCCCGGGGCGCAACTAATGAAAAACTGTTTTTT.

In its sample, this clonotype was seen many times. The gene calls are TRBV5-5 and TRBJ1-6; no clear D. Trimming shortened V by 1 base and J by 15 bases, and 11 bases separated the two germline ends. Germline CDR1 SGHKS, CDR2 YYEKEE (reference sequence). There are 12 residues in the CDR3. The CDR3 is CASSLKGIHLHF. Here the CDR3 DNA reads TGTGCCAGCAGCTTGAAGGGCATTCACCTCCACTTT.